The next 30 T cell receptor beta chains were all read from a single sample in a study of cytomegalovirus exposure and HLA in healthy donors (dated by TCRdb to about 2017). Library creation used the immunoSEQ multiplex PCR assay. A mixture of 60 forward primers for TCR Vbeta segments and 13 reverse primers for TCR Jbeta segments was used in the multiplex PCR. TCRdb took over this immuneACCESS table, retaining in-frame rearrangements with V and J assigned. Such tables are incomplete; in checked studies, under half of the missing clones stem from an unresolved V gene, and the remainder is unexplained. The table for this sample lists about 80,000 clones; approximately 65% of them were counted only once. 4% to 4.5% of the sample goes to the ten largest clones. Sequenced: PBMCs. These receptors all come from a male donor in good health and CMV-seropositive.

V gene TRBV19 combines with J gene TRBJ1-5, with 7 bases fitting TRBD1. The CDR3 loop spans 20 amino acids. The junction had 18 bases not matched to a gene; V was cut back by 4 bases and J by 0 bases. Germline-derived CDR1 and CDR2 are LNHDA and SQIVND (reference sequence). The CDR3 is CASSTPSQGLYGYSNQPQHF. The CDR3 bases are TGTGCCAGTAGTACTCCTTCACAGGGGTTATACGGCTATAGCAATCAGCCCCAGCATTTT.

V and J are TRBV6-5 and TRBJ2-7; tentative D call: TRBD1 (6 bases). Trimming removed 7 bases at V and 3 bases at J, with 13 bases between. The germline CDR1 and CDR2 sequences are MNHEY and SVGAGI. The CDR3 is 13 amino acids. The CDR3 spells CASTLSQGYEQYF. In DNA, the CDR3 is TGTGCCAGCACCTTATCACAGGGCTACGAGCAGTACTTC.

This clone was seen more than once but under ten times. The J gene is TRBJ2-5, the V gene TRBV6-1; TRBD2 matches 8 bases. V lost 4 bases and J lost 4; bases outside the gene matches: 2. Germline CDR1 reads MNHNS; CDR2 reads SASEGT. CDR3 length: 13 residues. In nucleotides, the CDR3 is TGTGCCAGCAGTGCCGCGGGGGGAGAGACCCAGTACTTC. It translates to CASSAAGGETQYF.

This clone was counted between two and nine times. The V gene is TRBV30, the J gene TRBJ2-5; 7 bases agree with TRBD2. In germline, CDR1 is GTSNPN, CDR2 SVGIG (reference sequence). V trimming: 0 bases; J trimming: 2 bases; junction bases outside the gene matches: 3. The CDR3 consists of 14 residues. The DNA for the CDR3 is TGTGCCTGGAGTGTACGAGCGGGACAAGAGACCCAGTACTTC. This encodes CAWSVRAGQETQYF.

The chain links TRBV4-1 to TRBJ2-7; tentatively, D is TRBD1 (6 bases). The CDR3 consists of 16 residues. V lost 3 bases and J 6 bases, leaving 21 bases between the germline ends. Germline CDR1 and CDR2: MGHRA and YSYEKL. CDR3 in amino acids: CASSHVQGEIPREQYF. CDR3 coding DNA: TGCGCCAGCAGCCACGTACAGGGCGAGATCCCTCGCGAGCAGTACTTC.

The V gene is TRBV6-4, the J gene TRBJ2-2; D is uncertain. The ends were cut back, 3 bases at V and 6 bases at J, with 11 bases in the middle. CDR1 is MRHNA and CDR2 is SNTAGT in the germline V gene. CDR3 size: 14 residues. DNA of the CDR3: TGTGCCAGCAGTGAATTAACATTCGCCGGGGAGCTGTTTTTT. Protein sequence: CASSELTFAGELFF.

The chain recombines TRBV6-6 with TRBJ2-1, with D perhaps TRBD2 (6 bases). The germline CDR1 and CDR2 sequences are MNHNY and SVGAGI (reference sequence). The CDR3 consists of 15 residues. V gave up 6 bases and J gave up 7 bases, with 19 bases separating them. The chain's CDR3 is CASSFSVSGGNEQFF. CDR3 nucleotides: TGTGCCAGCAGCTTTAGCGTTAGCGGAGGGAATGAGCAGTTCTTC.

There are a few counts of this clone. V usage is TRBV6-1 and J usage is TRBJ2-5; 7 bases line up with TRBD1. This CDR3 has 13 residues. The V gene's germline CDR1 is MNHNS and CDR2 SASEGT. The V and J ends lost 5 bases and 7 bases, in that order; junction bases with no gene match: 7. The CDR3 spells CASSFDRVGTQYF. CDR3 in DNA: TGTGCCAGCAGTTTCGACAGGGTTGGGACCCAGTACTTC.

This clone was observed a few times. The chain couples TRBV4-1 to TRBJ2-3, with 9 bases lining up with TRBD1. Germline assignment: CDR1 MGHRA and CDR2 YSYEKL. The CDR3 sequence is 16 residues long. J gave up 7 bases and V 3 bases, and 11 bases lay outside the gene matches. CDR3 in DNA: TGCGCCAGCAGCCAGTCACAGGGGGCCGCCGTTTATACGCAGTATTTT. Its protein is CASSQSQGAAVYTQYF.

This rearrangement joins TRBV2 to TRBJ2-4; D is unclear. The CDR3 extends over 14 amino acids. Trimming took off 5 bases at V and 4 bases at J, with 12 bases between the two ends. The V gene's germline CDR1 is SNHLY and CDR2 FYNNEI. CDR3 nucleotides: TGTGCCAGCAGTTCCGGGTCCGCAAAAAACATTCAGTACTTC. Translation gives CASSSGSAKNIQYF.

This chain joins TRBV15 and TRBJ1-1, with a weak D call TRBD1 (6 bases). This CDR3 is built from 16 residues. Germline loops: CDR1 LNHNV, CDR2 YYDKDF (reference sequence). V lost 6 bases and J 1 base, leaving 18 bases between the germline ends. CDR3 in DNA: TGTGCCACCAGGTCCCAGGGACAATCAAGGAACACTGAAGCTTTCTTT. Translation gives CATRSQGQSRNTEAFF.

This chain joins TRBV6-5 and TRBJ2-5; possible D gene TRBD2, 6 bases. The V and J ends lost 11 bases and 5 bases respectively, with 18 bases between them. The CDR3 extends over 13 amino acids. Germline V gene sequence: CDR1 MNHEY, CDR2 SVGAGI. DNA for the CDR3: TGTGCCTCCAATTCGGGGACTGCGGAGACCCAGTACTTC. This gives the protein CASNSGTAETQYF.

V gene TRBV7-6 combines with J gene TRBJ1-5, with D hard to call. The V gene lost 3 bases and the J gene lost 4 bases, with 4 bases spanning the gap. CDR3 length: 12 residues. Per germline, CDR1 SGHVS and CDR2 FNYEAQ. The CDR3 loop reads CASSFLNQPQHF. CDR3 DNA sequence: TGTGCCAGCAGCTTCCTGAATCAGCCCCAGCATTTT.

The genes are TRBV18 and TRBJ2-5, with D unresolved. The CDR3 is 12 residues long. Trimming removed 4 bases at V and 5 bases at J, with 8 bases between. The germline V gene encodes CDR1 KGHSH and CDR2 LQKENI. The CDR3 here is CASSLTVETQYF. The CDR3 region has the DNA TGTGCCAGCTCACTTACTGTGGAGACCCAGTACTTC.

The rearrangement links TRBV28 to TRBJ1-2; D unclear. Deletions cut 7 bases from V and 0 bases from J, with 9 bases between. The CDR3 has 13 amino acids. CDR1 and CDR2 (germline): MDHEN, SYDVKM. The CDR3 spells CASTDSTNYGYTF. The CDR3 DNA sequence: TGTGCCAGCACGGACTCTACTAACTATGGCTACACCTTC.

The V call is TRBV7-9, the J call TRBJ2-3; 9 nucleotides line up with TRBD1. Trimming took 5 bases from V and 3 from J; bases not matched to a gene: 9. CDR1 is SEHNR and CDR2 is FQNEAQ in the germline V gene (reference sequence). The CDR3 has 16 residues. CDR3 loop: CASSGFGTGRTDTQYF. CDR3 in DNA: TGTGCCAGCAGCGGTTTCGGGACAGGGAGAACAGATACGCAGTATTTT.

V is TRBV27 and J is TRBJ1-2; D not resolved. Germline V lookup: CDR1 MNHEY, CDR2 SMNVEV (reference sequence). This CDR3 has 13 amino acids. Deletions cut 5 bases from V and 0 bases from J, with 7 bases between. Here the CDR3 reads CASSDFTNYGYTF. As DNA, the CDR3 is TGTGCCAGCAGTGACTTCACTAACTATGGCTACACCTTC.

This clone turned up a few times. The CDR3 sequence: CAWALSLRSGGNTIYF. The CDR3 bases are TGTGCCTGGGCCCTCTCCCTTCGCAGTGGTGGAAACACCATATATTTT. This chain links TRBV30 with TRBJ1-3; D is ambiguous. The CDR3 has 16 amino acids. In germline, CDR1 is GTSNPN, CDR2 SVGIG (reference sequence). V was pared by 5 bases and J by 3 bases, with 20 bases between.

This clone was counted only a few times. The chain couples TRBV4-2 to TRBJ1-5, with no clear D. Trimming removed 4 bases at V and 4 bases at J, with 8 bases between. Per germline, CDR1 LGHNA and CDR2 YNFKEQ. The CDR3 extends over 13 amino acids. The CDR3 here is CASSPFLNQPQHF. The CDR3 nucleotides read TGTGCCAGCAGCCCCTTCCTTAATCAGCCCCAGCATTTT.

This clone was seen a handful of times. The chain carries TRBV7-9 and TRBJ1-5, with D possibly matching TRBD1 (6 bases). Trimming pared 4 bases from V and 5 bases from J, leaving 15 bases between. Looked up from germline, CDR1 is SEHNR and CDR2 is FQNEAQ (reference sequence). The length of the CDR3 is 15 residues. CDR3 in amino acids: CASSSGWTDDQPQHF. The CDR3 nucleotides read TGTGCCAGCAGCTCAGGGTGGACAGACGATCAGCCCCAGCATTTT.

This chain links TRBV5-6 with TRBJ2-7, with TRBD1 as a possible D gene (6 bases). Germline V CDR1 and CDR2: SGHDT, YYEEEE. Between the trimmed V and J ends, which lost 0 bases and 6 bases, there was a span of 28 bases. This CDR3 is built from 19 residues. CDR3: CASSLEWRQAIPTPCEQYF. The CDR3 DNA follows: TGTGCCAGCAGCTTGGAGTGGCGACAGGCAATACCCACTCCCTGCGAGCAGTACTTC. Filled out from reference TRBV5-6 and TRBJ2-7, the complete variable domain reads DAGVTQSPTHLIKTRGQQVTLRCSPKSGHDTVSWYQQALGQGPQFIFQYYEEEERQRGNFPDRFSGHQFPNYSSELNVNALLLGDSALYLCASSLEWRQAIPTPCEQYFGPGTRLTVT.

V usage is TRBV28 and J usage is TRBJ2-3, with D possibly matching TRBD1 (5 bases). This CDR3 is built from 15 residues. CDR1 MDHEN and CDR2 SYDVKM come from the germline V gene. V was cut by 6 bases and J by 4 bases, with 17 bases left in between. The chain's CDR3 is CASSPRTKGADTQYF. The CDR3 DNA reads as TGTGCCAGCAGCCCCCGGACCAAAGGGGCAGATACGCAGTATTTT.

The CDR3 bases are TGCGCCAGCAGCCAAGTCCTAGCGGGGGCTAGCACAGATACGCAGTATTTT. As protein: CASSQVLAGASTDTQYF. The V and J genes are TRBV4-1 and TRBJ2-3; 10 bases map to TRBD2. Looked up from germline, CDR1 is MGHRA and CDR2 is YSYEKL. With V trimmed by 1 base and J by 0 bases, 4 bases remained unmatched. CDR3 length: 17 residues.

The chain has TRBV30 and TRBJ2-5; D gene unclear. The tail of the sequence fits TRBJ2-7 better, so the J call may be wrong. The CDR3 is 11 amino acids. Germline values: CDR1 GTSNPN, CDR2 SVGIG (reference sequence). In nucleotides, the CDR3 is TGTGCCTGGAGTGTGGACTACGAGCAGTACTTC. This encodes CAWSVDYEQYF.

The chain uses TRBV28 and TRBJ1-1; 7 bases align to TRBD1. The V gene end was trimmed by 6 bases and the J gene end by 1 base; junction bases not matched to a gene: 2. CDR1 and CDR2 (germline): MDHEN, SYDVKM. CDR3 size: 13 residues. The CDR3 region is CASRYRGNTEAFF. The DNA for the CDR3 is TGTGCCAGCAGATACAGGGGGAACACTGAAGCTTTCTTT.

The V and J genes are TRBV7-8 and TRBJ1-2, with 7 bases that match TRBD1. V lost 5 bases to trimming and J lost 4 bases; unmatched junction nucleotides: 13. Germline assignment: CDR1 SGHVS and CDR2 FQNEAQ. The CDR3 loop spans 16 amino acids. The CDR3 loop reads CASSNLDREESYGYTF. For the CDR3, the DNA is TGTGCCAGCAGCAACCTCGACAGGGAGGAGAGCTATGGCTACACCTTC.

The V and J genes are TRBV2 and TRBJ2-5; D is possibly TRBD1 (6 bases). This CDR3 is built from 14 residues. V lost 0 bases to trimming and J lost 1 base, with 6 bases between them. Germline assignment: CDR1 SNHLY and CDR2 FYNNEI. The CDR3 protein is CASSEATGQETQYF. CDR3 nucleotide sequence: TGTGCCAGCAGTGAAGCGACAGGCCAAGAGACCCAGTACTTC. Based on the CDR3 plus reference TRBV2 and TRBJ2-5, the full variable domain is EPEVTQTPSHQVTQMGQEVILRCVPISNHLYFYWYRQILGQKVEFLVSFYNNEISEKSEIFDDQFSVERPDGSNFTLKIRSTKLEDSAMYFCASSEATGQETQYFGPGTRLLVL.

This clone was observed once. J is TRBJ2-2 and V is TRBV10-1; 12 positions agree with TRBD2. J was trimmed by 6 bases and V by 5 bases; bases with no gene match: 10. Germline V gene lookup returns CDR1 WNHNN and CDR2 SYGVQD (reference sequence). This CDR3 is built from 17 residues. The CDR3 protein is CASSMTSGRIVAGELFF. CDR3 nucleotides: TGCGCCAGCAGTATGACTAGCGGGAGAATAGTCGCCGGGGAGCTGTTTTTT.

This clone was counted a single time. The genes are TRBV7-3 and TRBJ2-1, with 9 positions matching TRBD1. The CDR3 loop spans 15 amino acids. The germline gives CDR1 SGHTA, CDR2 FQGTGA. The ends lost 4 bases at V and 2 bases at J; junction bases unmatched: 3. In nucleotides, the CDR3 is TGTGCCAGCAGCTCCGGGACAGGGACCTACAATGAGCAGTTCTTC. Amino acid sequence: CASSSGTGTYNEQFF. Full variable domain (outside the CDR3, taken from reference TRBV7-3 and TRBJ2-1): GAGVSQTPSNKVTEKGKYVELRCDPISGHTALYWYRQSLGQGPEFLIYFQGTGAADDSGLPNDRFFAVRPEGSVSTLKIQRTERGDSAVYLCASSSGTGTYNEQFFGPGTRLTVL.

The gene calls are TRBV5-1 and TRBJ2-7; the match to TRBD1 covers 8 bases. With V trimmed by 0 bases and J by 0 bases, 17 bases remained unmatched. Germline CDR1 SGHRS, CDR2 YFSETQ. The CDR3 sequence is 20 residues long. As DNA, the CDR3 is TGCGCCAGCAGCTTGGTCTCGTTGGCAGGGGGCTCCTCTAACTCCTACGAGCAGTACTTC. Residues: CASSLVSLAGGSSNSYEQYF.